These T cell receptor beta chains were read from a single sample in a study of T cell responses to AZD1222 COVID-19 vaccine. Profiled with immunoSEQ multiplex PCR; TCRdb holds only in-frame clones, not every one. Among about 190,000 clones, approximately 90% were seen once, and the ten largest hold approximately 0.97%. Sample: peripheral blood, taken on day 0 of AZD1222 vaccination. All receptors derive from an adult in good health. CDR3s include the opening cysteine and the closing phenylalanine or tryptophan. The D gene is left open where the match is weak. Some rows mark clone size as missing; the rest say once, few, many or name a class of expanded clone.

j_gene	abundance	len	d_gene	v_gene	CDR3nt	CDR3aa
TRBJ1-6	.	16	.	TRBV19	TGTGCCAGTAGTATCCGGGGGATCTCCTATAATTCACCCCTCCACTTT	CASSIRGISYNSPLHF
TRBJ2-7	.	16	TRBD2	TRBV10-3	TGTGCCATCAGTGAAACTAGCGGGAGTTTCTCCTACGAGCAGTACTTC	CAISETSGSFSYEQYF
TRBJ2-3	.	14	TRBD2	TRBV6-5	TGTGCCGGGGTGGGCGGGGGGCCCCCAGATACGCAGTATTTT	CAGVGGGPPDTQYF
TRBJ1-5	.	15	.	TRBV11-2	TGTGCCAGCAGCTTGGGGGCAGCCACAAGGGAGCCCCAGCATTTT	CASSLGAATREPQHF
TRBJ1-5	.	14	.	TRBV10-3	TGTGCCATCAGTGAAGTAGGGACCTATCAGCCCCAGCATTTT	CAISEVGTYQPQHF
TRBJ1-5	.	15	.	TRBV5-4	TGTGCCAGCAGCCCGGATGGCAGCGCCAATCGGCCCCAGCATTTT	CASSPDGSANRPQHF
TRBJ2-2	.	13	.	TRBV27	TGTGCCAGCAGTTTCGTTGGCACCGGGGAGCTGTTTTTT	CASSFVGTGELFF
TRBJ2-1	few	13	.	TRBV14	TGTGCCAGCAGCCAAGATCTAAGGGGTGAGCAGTTCTTC	CASSQDLRGEQFF
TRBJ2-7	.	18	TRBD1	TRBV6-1	TGTGCCAGCAGTGAAGATTCGGCAGGGGGCAACCTCTCCTACGAGCAGTACTTC	CASSEDSAGGNLSYEQYF
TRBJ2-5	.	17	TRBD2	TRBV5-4	TGTGCCAGCAGCTTAGGGACTAGCGCCCCTGGGGGGGAGACCCAGTACTTC	CASSLGTSAPGGETQYF
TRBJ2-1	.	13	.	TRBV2	TGTGCCAGCAGTGTACTGGGGCTCAATGAGCAGTTCTTC	CASSVLGLNEQFF
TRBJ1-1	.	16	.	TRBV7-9	TGTGCCAGCAGCCCACCGAGGGAGGTCCTTTTGGATGAAGCTTTCTTT	CASSPPREVLLDEAFF
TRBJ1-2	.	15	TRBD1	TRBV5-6	TGTGCCAGCAGCTCTAATGGACAGGGGTTCTATGGCTACACCTTC	CASSSNGQGFYGYTF
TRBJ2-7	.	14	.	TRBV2	TGTGCCAGCAAAAGTCGGCAGGGTACCTACGAGCAGTACTTC	CASKSRQGTYEQYF
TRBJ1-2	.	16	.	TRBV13	TGTGCCAGCAGCTTAGGCGCTGTAGGATCCTTTTATGGCTACACCTTC	CASSLGAVGSFYGYTF
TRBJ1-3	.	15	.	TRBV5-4	TGTGCCAGCAGCATTGACAGACTCTCTGGAAACACCATATATTTT	CASSIDRLSGNTIYF
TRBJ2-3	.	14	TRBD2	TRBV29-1	TGCAGCGTCTCTAGCGGGGTGGGGACAGATACGCAGTATTTT	CSVSSGVGTDTQYF
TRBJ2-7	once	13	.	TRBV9	TGTGCCAGCAGCGGACAGGAGTCCTACGAGCAGTACTTC	CASSGQESYEQYF
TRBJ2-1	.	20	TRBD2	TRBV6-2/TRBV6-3	TGTGCCAGCAGTTACCTTCCCTTAGCGGGGGCCAGGAGCTCCTACAATGAGCAGTTCTTC	CASSYLPLAGARSSYNEQFF
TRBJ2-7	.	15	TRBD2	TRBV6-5	TGTGCCAGCAGGCTCTATCAGGGAGGGGAATACGAGCAGTACTTC	CASRLYQGGEYEQYF
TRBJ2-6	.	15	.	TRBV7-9	TGTGCCAGCACTCCCCCCAAATTGGGGGCCAACGTCCTGACTTTC	CASTPPKLGANVLTF
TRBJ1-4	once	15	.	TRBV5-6	TGTGCCAGCAGCCCCGGGACATCAACTAATGAAAAACTGTTTTTT	CASSPGTSTNEKLFF
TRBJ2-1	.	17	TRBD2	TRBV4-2	TGTGCCAGCAGCCAAGATGGGGCAGCGGGGGGCTACAATGAGCAGTTCTTC	CASSQDGAAGGYNEQFF
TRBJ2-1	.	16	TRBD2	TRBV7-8	TGTGCCAGCAGCTCGGGCAGGCTAGCGGGTTACAATGAGCAGTTCTTC	CASSSGRLAGYNEQFF
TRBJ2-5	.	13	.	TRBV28	TGTGCCAGCAGTCCCCCCACTGGGCAGACCCAGTACTTC	CASSPPTGQTQYF
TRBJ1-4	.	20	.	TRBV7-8	TGTGCCAGCAGCTCCCACTTCGGGAGGGGTGTGGGGGCAACTAATGAAAAACTGTTTTTT	CASSSHFGRGVGATNEKLFF
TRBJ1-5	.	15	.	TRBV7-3	TGTGCCAGCAGCTTAACGCAGGGGACCTATCAGCCCCAGCATTTT	CASSLTQGTYQPQHF
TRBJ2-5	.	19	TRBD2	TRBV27	TGTGCCAGCAGTTCCCCGCACGGGACTAGCGGAGCCAGAGGAGAGACCCAGTACTTC	CASSSPHGTSGARGETQYF
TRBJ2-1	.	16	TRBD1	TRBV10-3	TGTGCCATCAGTCAACCCCTGGGGGCAGGGGGCAATGAGCAGTTCTTC	CAISQPLGAGGNEQFF